The text below deals with one T cell receptor (beta chain). Germline CDR1 and CDR2: SGHDN and FVKESK. The CDR3 has 17 residues. V lost 0 bases and J lost 2; bases outside the gene matches: 3. Using immunoSEQ multiplex PCR, the repertoire was profiled, and TCRdb retains in-frame clones only, with some absent. The table lists about 220,000 clones, around 91% of them singletons. These data are taken from a study of blood T cell repertoires in COVID-19. This chain links TRBV14 with TRBJ2-3; TRBD2 agrees at 12 bases. The sequenced sample consisted of PBMCs or T cells enriched from blood (not recorded which). This TCR was sampled from a young woman in a cohort exposed to, infected with or recovered from COVID-19 (not recorded which). In nucleotides, the CDR3 is TGTGCCAGCAGCCAAGAAGGACTAGCGGGAAACACAGATACGCAGTATTTT. Encoded protein: CASSQEGLAGNTDTQYF.